Each of the 5 T cell receptor beta chains below was sequenced from the same sample in a study of T cell repertoires in cytomegalovirus infection. TCRdb used MiXCR to reprocess the reads, holding one entry per CDR3 protein. The repertoire holds some 6,000 distinct CDR3 sequences, with 50% to 60% as singletons. These TCRs' antigens remain unknown. The sample comprised PBMCs, sequenced either directly or after in vitro stimulation (not recorded which). Source of these receptors: a human donor in good health (CMV status not recorded). Some clones in this sample may be carry-over from other donors' samples.

In regard to this clonotype: In this CDR3 the conserved last residue, phenylalanine or tryptophan, is missing, so a read error is likely. The limits of the CDR3 on the DNA are not certain, so only TCRdb's listed CDR3 is given. V gene TRBV7-8 combines with J gene TRBJ2-7; the table's TRBD1 call for D was not verified on the DNA. CDR1 is SGHVS and CDR2 is FQNEAQ in the germline V gene. A total of 14 residues make up the CDR3, ends included. The CDR3 is CARRWDTPGYEQSL.

A note on this clonotype: No conserved phenylalanine or tryptophan is present at the end of the CDR3, so a read error is the likely explanation. The limits of the CDR3 on the DNA are not certain, so only TCRdb's listed CDR3 is given. This chain uses TRBV6-8 with TRBJ1-5; the tabulated D call, TRBD1, remains unverified against the DNA. The CDR3 sequence runs 14 residues, both termini included. The V gene's germline CDR1 is MNHGY and CDR2 SAAAGT. The CDR3 sequence is CARSMGQKKQPQPL.

V gene TRBV7-8 combines with J gene TRBJ1-1; D remains ambiguous. The CDR3 sequence is 13 residues long. Germline V CDR1 and CDR2: SGHVS, FQNEAQ. The DNA of the CDR3 is TGTGCAATAAGCCCCGGGTGGAACACTGAAGCTTTCTTT. It codes for CAISPGWNTEAFF.

This clonotype was observed a few times. Relative to the germline gene, one junction end is altered; a read error may explain this. This chain joins TRBV19 and TRBJ2-7, with 9 bases identical to TRBD2. CDR1 is LNHDA and CDR2 is SQIVND in the germline V gene (reference sequence). This CDR3 has 14 amino acids. The CDR3: CDSRIAGVAYEQYF. The CDR3, as DNA: TGTGACAGTAGGATAGCGGGAGTAGCCTACGAACAGTACTTC.

This clonotype has a count of ten or more. V gene TRBV4-1 combines with J gene TRBJ2-7; D is uncertain. The CDR3 contains 15 residues. V lost 0 bases and J lost 2, with 11 bases in between. Germline V gene lookup returns CDR1 MGHRA and CDR2 YSYEKL. The chain's CDR3 is CASSQEEHVAYEQYF. Written as DNA, the CDR3 is TGCGCCAGCAGCCAAGAAGAGCACGTAGCCTACGAGCAGTACTTC.